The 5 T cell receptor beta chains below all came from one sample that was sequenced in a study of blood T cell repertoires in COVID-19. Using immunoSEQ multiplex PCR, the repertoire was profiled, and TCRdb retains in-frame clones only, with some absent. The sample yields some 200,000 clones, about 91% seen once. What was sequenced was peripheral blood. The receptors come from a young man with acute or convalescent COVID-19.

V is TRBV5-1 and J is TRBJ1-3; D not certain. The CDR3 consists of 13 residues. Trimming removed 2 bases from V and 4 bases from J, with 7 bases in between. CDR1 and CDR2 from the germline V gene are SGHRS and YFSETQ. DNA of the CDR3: TGCGCCAGCAGCTTCAACAGAGGAAACACCATATATTTT. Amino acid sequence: CASSFNRGNTIYF. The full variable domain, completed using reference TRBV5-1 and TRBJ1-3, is KAGVTQTPRYLIKTRGQQVTLSCSPISGHRSVSWYQQTPGQGLQFLFEYFSETQRNKGNFPGRFSGRQFSNSRSEMNVSTLELGDSALYLCASSFNRGNTIYFGEGSWLTVV.

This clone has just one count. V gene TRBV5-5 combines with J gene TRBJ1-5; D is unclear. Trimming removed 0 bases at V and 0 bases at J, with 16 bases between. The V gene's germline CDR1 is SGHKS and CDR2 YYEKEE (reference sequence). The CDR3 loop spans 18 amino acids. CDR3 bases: TGTGCCAGCAGCTTGGAGGCGAGACTTTTATATAGCAATCAGCCCCAGCATTTT. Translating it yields CASSLEARLLYSNQPQHF.

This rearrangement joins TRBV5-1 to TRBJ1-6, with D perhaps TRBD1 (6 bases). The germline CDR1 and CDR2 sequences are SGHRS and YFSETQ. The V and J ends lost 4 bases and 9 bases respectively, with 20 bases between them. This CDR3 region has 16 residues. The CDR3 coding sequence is TGCGCCAGCAGCCCAGGACAGCTCACTCATCGTTCACCCCTCCACTTT. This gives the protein CASSPGQLTHRSPLHF. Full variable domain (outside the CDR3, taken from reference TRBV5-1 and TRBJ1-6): KAGVTQTPRYLIKTRGQQVTLSCSPISGHRSVSWYQQTPGQGLQFLFEYFSETQRNKGNFPGRFSGRQFSNSRSEMNVSTLELGDSALYLCASSPGQLTHRSPLHFGNGTRLTVT.

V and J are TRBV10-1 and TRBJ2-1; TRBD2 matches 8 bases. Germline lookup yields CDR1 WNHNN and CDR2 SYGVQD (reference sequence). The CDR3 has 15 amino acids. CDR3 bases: TGCCCCCTTTCCGAGCGGGGGAGGACCTACAATGAGCAGTTCTTC. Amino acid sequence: CPLSERGRTYNEQFF.

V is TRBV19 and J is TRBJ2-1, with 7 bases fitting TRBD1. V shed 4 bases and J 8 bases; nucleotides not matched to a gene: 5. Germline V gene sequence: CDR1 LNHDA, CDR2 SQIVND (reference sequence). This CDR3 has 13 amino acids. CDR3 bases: TGTGCCAGTAGTACGACAGGGTTCGATGAGCAGTTCTTC. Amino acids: CASSTTGFDEQFF. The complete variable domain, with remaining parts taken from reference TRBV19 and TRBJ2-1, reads DGGITQSPKYLFRKEGQNVTLSCEQNLNHDAMYWYRQDPGQGLRLIYYSQIVNDFQKGDIAEGYSVSREKKESFPLTVTSAQKNPTAFYLCASSTTGFDEQFFGPGTRLTVL.